This T cell receptor beta chain is from a study of beta chain features in type 1 diabetes. The CDR3 runs 14 residues. The V and J ends lost 6 bases and 2 bases respectively, with 13 bases between them. Germline CDR1 MDHEN, CDR2 SYDVKM. As every portion of the isolated RNA was reverse transcribed, the sequencing read expressed TCRB transcripts. Clones were read by immunoSEQ multiplex PCR, and TCRdb kept only the in-frame ones, dropping some. The sample holds just over 600,000 clones; around 15% are singletons and the top ten take around 0.095%. Study-wide results and caveats: Whatever favoring of shorter templates PCR might show would apply equally to patients and controls. Type 1 diabetes patients had VDJ junctions that carried fewer insertions and more deletions.

Details on this clone: Its antigen remains unknown.

The sample taken for sequencing was naive CD4+ T cells from blood. This TCR was recovered from a young man in good health. The J gene is TRBJ1-1, the V gene TRBV28; no definite D call. In nucleotides, the CDR3 is TGTGCCAGCAGCCCGGGAGGAACCAACACTGAAGCTTTCTTT. It specifies CASSPGGTNTEAFF.